What follows describes a single T cell receptor (beta chain). Its antigen is not known. This sample was taken from a study of cytomegalovirus exposure and HLA in healthy donors. About the research overall: Tens of millions of unique TCRs from HLA-typed donors made up an early data release.

The primer mix had 60 Vbeta and 13 Jbeta primers. As originally analysed: It was a later analysis that counted 83 million or so unique TCR beta chains, of which approximately 9.9 million were shared. Sequenced by immunoSEQ multiplex PCR; TCRdb stores in-frame clones only, minus some. V, J and clone size are taken as reported in that table, and D and trimming were inferred from the DNA itself. The sample consists of some 100,000 clones, around three quarters of them appearing once. Germline CDR1 SGHVS, CDR2 FQNEAQ. This CDR3 has 17 amino acids. Trimming at V came to 4 bases and at J to 2 bases, leaving 6 bases not matched to a gene. General study points: The study labeled 150 to 200 TCR beta chains cytomegalovirus-associated. In an earlier analysis, about 87% or about 30%: the productive usage of most TCR beta V segments.

The chain uses TRBV7-8 and TRBJ2-3, with TRBD2 matching 13 bases. The clonotype comes from a female donor in good health and CMV-seropositive. The sequenced sample consisted of PBMCs. The CDR3 bases are TGTGCCAGCAGCTCCGGACTAGCGGGGGACCTCACAGATACGCAGTATTTT. Protein sequence: CASSSGLAGDLTDTQYF. The whole variable domain, filled in from reference TRBV7-8 and TRBJ2-3, reads GAGVSQSPRYKVAKRGQDVALRCDPISGHVSLFWYQQALGQGPEFLTYFQNEAQLDKSGLPSDRFFAERPEGSVSTLKIQRTQQEDSAVYLCASSSGLAGDLTDTQYFGPGTRLTVL.